Below, 3 T cell receptor beta chains from the same sample are listed, as sequenced in a study of blood T cell repertoires in COVID-19. Clones were sequenced by immunoSEQ multiplex PCR, and TCRdb holds only the in-frame ones, with some missing. This sample carries approximately 100,000 clones, 65% to 75% of them seen once, and the ten largest clones take about 1%. The sequenced sample was peripheral blood. The source is a human donor with acute or convalescent COVID-19. The donor label of this sample is uncertain.

V is TRBV13 and J is TRBJ1-2, with no clear D. Per germline, CDR1 PRHDT and CDR2 FYEKMQ (reference sequence). Trimming pared 2 bases from V and 6 bases from J, leaving 19 bases between. This CDR3 is built from 16 residues. CDR3 bases: TGTGCCAGCAGCTTAACGGGGATAGATCGCTGGAATGGCTACACCTTC. Protein sequence: CASSLTGIDRWNGYTF.

The chain uses TRBV5-1 and TRBJ1-4, with 7 bases that match TRBD1. This CDR3 region has 16 residues. CDR1 SGHRS and CDR2 YFSETQ come from the germline V gene. V shed 2 bases and J 7 bases; nucleotides not matched to a gene: 11. CDR3 in DNA: TGCGCCAGCAGCTTTAATCCCGGGACAGAAGTTGAAAAACTGTTTTTT. It translates to CASSFNPGTEVEKLFF.

This clone came up a few times. This chain connects TRBV7-2 to TRBJ1-6; D perhaps matches TRBD1 (6 bases). Per the germline V gene, CDR1 is SGHTA and CDR2 is FQGNSA. Trimming pared 6 bases from V and 7 bases from J, leaving 13 bases between. The length of the CDR3 is 14 residues. Here the CDR3 DNA reads TGTGCCAGCAGTTCCAGGGGTAACAATTCACCCCTCCACTTT. Encoded protein: CASSSRGNNSPLHF.